This T cell receptor (beta chain) was identified during a study of OX40 agonist ivuxolimab in advanced cancers. This CDR3 is 15 amino acids long. CDR1 and CDR2 from the germline V gene are KGHSH and LQKENI. V gave up 3 bases and J gave up 12 bases; unmatched junction bases: 12. Generated by immunoSEQ multiplex PCR, the TCRdb table keeps only in-frame clones and is missing some. The sample yields about 40,000 clones, more than 70% seen once. The sample was CD4+ or CD8+ T cells sorted from blood, taken in a trial of the OX40 agonist ivuxolimab. The chain has TRBV18 and TRBJ2-7, with 12 bases that match TRBD1. The sequence came from an adult with an advanced solid tumor such as melanoma, head and neck, liver or kidney cancer. The CDR3 sequence: CASSPSGTGGDKRYF. As DNA, the CDR3 is TGTGCCAGCTCACCTTCCGGGACAGGGGGCGATAAACGGTACTTC.